This T cell receptor (beta chain) was documented in a study of T cells after yellow fever vaccination. Comment on this clonotype: Its antigen is currently unknown.

Study observations and caveats: Post-booster repertoires again held most primary-vaccination clones (roughly 95% CD4, roughly 88% CD8). Weaker overall, the secondary response nonetheless peaked faster (day 5 versus 15).

TCRdb ran MiXCR on the 5' RACE reads and lists one entry per CDR3 protein. The sample carries about 320,000 distinct CDR3 sequences, approximately 12% recorded once. V was pared by 5 bases and J by 1 base, with 9 bases between. Per the germline V gene, CDR1 is SGHRS and CDR2 is YFSETQ. The CDR3 sequence is 14 residues long. This sequence was found in a man aged 18 to 35 who received the YFV17D yellow fever vaccine. The sequences come from CD4+ T cells sorted from PBMCs, collected 15 days after the yellow fever booster vaccination. The chain employs TRBV5-1 and TRBJ2-2, with D possibly matching TRBD1 (6 bases). The CDR3 DNA reads as TGCGCCAGCAGGAGGGGACAGAACACCGGGGAGCTGTTTTTT. Translated: CASRRGQNTGELFF.